The rows below give T cell receptor beta chains drawn from one sample of a study of circulating and synovial CD4+ cells in juvenile arthritis. Only in-frame clones appear in the TCRdb table, and some are missing; sequencing was by immunoSEQ multiplex PCR. This table holds tens of thousands of clones, about 94% found once. The sequencing input was CD4+ T cells from blood. These receptors all come from a human donor with juvenile idiopathic arthritis. Each CDR3 is given with its conserved first and last residue. D genes are given only for firm matches. Size values are once, few and many counts, or a class for expanded clones, and some rows have none.

v_gene: TRBV19; len: 12; d_gene: TRBD2; abundance: -; j_gene: TRBJ2-1; CDR3nt: TGTGCCAGTGGCGCGGGGGTTAATGAGCAGTTCTTC; CDR3aa: CASGAGVNEQFF
v_gene: TRBV10-3; len: 13; d_gene: -; abundance: few; j_gene: TRBJ2-2; CDR3nt: TGTGCCATCAGTGAGTCTCCCCCTCGTGAGCTGTTTTTT; CDR3aa: CAISESPPRELFF
v_gene: TRBV5-5; len: 14; d_gene: -; abundance: -; j_gene: TRBJ1-3; CDR3nt: TGTGCCAGCAGCCCCCGCGACTCTGGAAACACCATATATTTT; CDR3aa: CASSPRDSGNTIYF
v_gene: TRBV19; len: 13; d_gene: -; abundance: -; j_gene: TRBJ1-6; CDR3nt: TGTGCCAGTAGGGATGAGCCAGGGTCACCCCTCCACTTT; CDR3aa: CASRDEPGSPLHF
v_gene: TRBV27; len: 13; d_gene: -; abundance: -; j_gene: TRBJ2-5; CDR3nt: TGTGCCAGCGGCACACGGGGGTGGGAGACCCAGTACTTC; CDR3aa: CASGTRGWETQYF
v_gene: TRBV29-1; len: 12; d_gene: TRBD2; abundance: -; j_gene: TRBJ2-7; CDR3nt: TGCAGCGTTGATGGGACTAACTACGAGCAGTACTTC; CDR3aa: CSVDGTNYEQYF
v_gene: TRBV5-4; len: 18; d_gene: -; abundance: -; j_gene: TRBJ2-4; CDR3nt: TGTGCCAGCAGAATGGGGGGGGCAGGGGGCGAAACCAAAAACATTCAGTACTTC; CDR3aa: CASRMGGAGGETKNIQYF
v_gene: TRBV10-3; len: 14; d_gene: TRBD1; abundance: -; j_gene: TRBJ2-7; CDR3nt: TGTGCCATCAGTGAGTCCGAAACGCGACAGGGGGAGGACTTC; CDR3aa: CAISESETRQGEDF
v_gene: TRBV4-3; len: 16; d_gene: TRBD1; abundance: -; j_gene: TRBJ2-7; CDR3nt: TGCGCCAGCAGCCAAGCCCCGGGACAGGGGATCTACGAGCAGTACTTC; CDR3aa: CASSQAPGQGIYEQYF
v_gene: TRBV4-1; len: 18; d_gene: TRBD2; abundance: -; j_gene: TRBJ2-2; CDR3nt: TGCGCCAGCAGCCTGAAGGGACTAGCGGGGGGCCTAACCGGGGAGCTGTTTTTT; CDR3aa: CASSLKGLAGGLTGELFF
v_gene: TRBV19; len: 13; d_gene: TRBD1; abundance: -; j_gene: TRBJ1-2; CDR3nt: TGTGCCAGTAGACCAACAGGGGACTATGGCTACACCTTC; CDR3aa: CASRPTGDYGYTF
v_gene: TRBV5-6; len: 14; d_gene: -; abundance: -; j_gene: TRBJ2-5; CDR3nt: TGTGCCAGCAGCCCGCCCCTAGCGCGAGAGACCCAGTACTTC; CDR3aa: CASSPPLARETQYF
v_gene: TRBV5-1; len: 14; d_gene: -; abundance: -; j_gene: TRBJ2-7; CDR3nt: TGCGCCAGCAGCTTTCAAGACAGAAACTACGAGCAGTACTTC; CDR3aa: CASSFQDRNYEQYF
v_gene: TRBV7-4; len: 16; d_gene: TRBD1; abundance: -; j_gene: TRBJ1-5; CDR3nt: TGTGCCAGCATCGACTTGGGACAGGCTAGCAATCAGCCCCAGCATTTT; CDR3aa: CASIDLGQASNQPQHF
v_gene: TRBV9; len: 15; d_gene: TRBD1; abundance: -; j_gene: TRBJ1-2; CDR3nt: TGTGCCAGCAGCCGTGAGACAGGGGGAATCTATGGCTACACCTTC; CDR3aa: CASSRETGGIYGYTF
v_gene: TRBV27; len: 16; d_gene: TRBD2; abundance: -; j_gene: TRBJ2-7; CDR3nt: TGTGCCAGCAGTTTTACCCTAGCGGGGAGCTCCTACGAGCAGTACTTC; CDR3aa: CASSFTLAGSSYEQYF
v_gene: TRBV5-6; len: 15; d_gene: -; abundance: few; j_gene: TRBJ1-4; CDR3nt: TGTGCCAGCAGCTTGAACAGGGTTGGTAATGAAAAACTGTTTTTT; CDR3aa: CASSLNRVGNEKLFF
v_gene: TRBV5-1; len: 15; d_gene: TRBD1; abundance: -; j_gene: TRBJ1-5; CDR3nt: TGCGCCAGCAGCCCGGAGGGGGCTGGCAATCAGCCCCAGCATTTT; CDR3aa: CASSPEGAGNQPQHF
v_gene: TRBV28; len: 17; d_gene: TRBD1; abundance: -; j_gene: TRBJ1-5; CDR3nt: TGTGCCAGCAGTTCCACGACAGGGGTCGTTGGCAATCAGCCCCAGCATTTT; CDR3aa: CASSSTTGVVGNQPQHF
v_gene: TRBV14; len: 16; d_gene: -; abundance: -; j_gene: TRBJ1-6; CDR3nt: TGTGCCAGCAGCCAAGATGTGTACTCCTATAATTCACCCCTCCACTTT; CDR3aa: CASSQDVYSYNSPLHF
v_gene: TRBV7-3; len: 13; d_gene: -; abundance: -; j_gene: TRBJ2-7; CDR3nt: TGTGCCAGCAGCCCTCGGGACAGCGGGGAGCAGTACTTC; CDR3aa: CASSPRDSGEQYF
v_gene: TRBV7-9; len: 17; d_gene: TRBD2; abundance: -; j_gene: TRBJ2-2; CDR3nt: TGTGCCAGCAGGACCTCTAGCGGGGGGTCGAGGACCGGGGAGCTGTTTTTT; CDR3aa: CASRTSSGGSRTGELFF
v_gene: TRBV5-6; len: 13; d_gene: -; abundance: -; j_gene: TRBJ2-5; CDR3nt: TGTGCCAGCAGCTCCCGAAGCGGAGAGACCCAGTACTTC; CDR3aa: CASSSRSGETQYF
v_gene: TRBV4-1; len: 16; d_gene: -; abundance: -; j_gene: TRBJ2-5; CDR3nt: TGCGCCAGCAGCCAAGCCCCAGGGACTTTAGCAAAGACCCAGTACTTC; CDR3aa: CASSQAPGTLAKTQYF
v_gene: TRBV7-2; len: 15; d_gene: -; abundance: -; j_gene: TRBJ1-3; CDR3nt: TGTGCCAGCAGCTTAAGTTCACTCTCTGGAAACACCATATATTTT; CDR3aa: CASSLSSLSGNTIYF